This TCR beta chain was identified during a study of cytotoxic CD8 clonotypes in ibrutinib-treated CLL. This table comes from immunoSEQ multiplex PCR, and its TCRdb copy is limited to in-frame clones, with some not included. Of almost 45,000 clones detected, roughly three quarters appear once; the ten largest clones hold roughly 14%. Cryopreserved PBMCs supplied around 1.8 micrograms of genomic DNA for TCR beta libraries. V was clipped by 1 base and J by 2 bases, with 8 bases between them. The CDR3 is 14 amino acids. From germline, CDR1 is SGHTA and CDR2 FQGNSA. This chain uses TRBV7-2 with TRBJ1-1, with unresolved D. The source is a human donor with chronic lymphocytic leukemia. Sample: PBMCs, taken after 12 months of ibrutinib treatment. The CDR3 loop reads CASSLVFSNTEAFF. The CDR3 nucleotides read TGTGCCAGCAGCTTAGTTTTTAGTAACACTGAAGCTTTCTTT.